The sequence of this T cell receptor (beta chain) was determined in a study of cytomegalovirus exposure and HLA in healthy donors. Amplification used 60 Vbeta primers and 13 Jbeta primers. Clones were sequenced by immunoSEQ multiplex PCR, and TCRdb holds only the in-frame ones, with some missing. Of under 200,000 clones in the sample, roughly 80% were seen once. This CDR3 region has 15 residues. V lost 0 bases, J lost 5 bases, and 15 bases lay in between. Looked up from germline, CDR1 is SGHNT and CDR2 is YYREEE (reference sequence). Study conclusions and caveats: The majority of TCR sequences were rare, yet some public TCRs appeared in many donors. Reports indicate that TCR beta sequences accurately predicted the HLA-A and HLA-B alleles of most subjects.

Regarding this clone: Its antigen is not known.

This sequence originates from a woman in her twenties or thirties in good health and CMV-seronegative. Sequences were obtained from PBMCs. This chain links TRBV5-4 with TRBJ2-7; D may be TRBD1 (6 bases). CDR3 DNA: TGTGCCAGCAGCTTGGGTGGCAGGGGTAAAGACGAGCAGTACTTC. Translating gives CASSLGGRGKDEQYF.